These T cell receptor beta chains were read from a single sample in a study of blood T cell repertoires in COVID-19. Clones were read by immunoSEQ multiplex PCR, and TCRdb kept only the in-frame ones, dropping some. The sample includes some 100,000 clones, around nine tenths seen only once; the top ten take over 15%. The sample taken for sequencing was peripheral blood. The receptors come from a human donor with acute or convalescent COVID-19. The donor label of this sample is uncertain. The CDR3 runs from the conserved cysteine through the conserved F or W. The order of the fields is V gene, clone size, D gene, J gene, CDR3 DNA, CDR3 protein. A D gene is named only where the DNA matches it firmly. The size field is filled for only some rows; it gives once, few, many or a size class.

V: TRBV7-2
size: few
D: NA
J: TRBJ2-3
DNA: TGTGCCAGCAGCTTAGCGCCTTTAGTCCGCGATACGCAGTATTTT
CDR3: CASSLAPLVRDTQYF

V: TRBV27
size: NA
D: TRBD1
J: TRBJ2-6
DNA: TGTGCCAGCAGTTTATCCTATCCGACAGGGGGCCCCTCTGGGGCCAACGTCCTGACTTTC
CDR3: CASSLSYPTGGPSGANVLTF

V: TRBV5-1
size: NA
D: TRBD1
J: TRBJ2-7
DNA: TGCGCCAGCAGCACCGGGACAGGGGCGAACGAGCAGTACTTC
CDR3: CASSTGTGANEQYF

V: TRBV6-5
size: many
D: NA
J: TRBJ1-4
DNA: TGTGCCAGCAGGGCTACAGGGGAAAAACTGTTTTTT
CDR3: CASRATGEKLFF

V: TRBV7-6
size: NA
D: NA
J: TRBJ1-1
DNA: TGTGCCAGCAGCTTACAGTTGAACACTGAAGCTTTCTTT
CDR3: CASSLQLNTEAFF

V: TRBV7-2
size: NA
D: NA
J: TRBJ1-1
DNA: TGTGCCAGCAGCTTCGGGGGAGCTGAAGCTTTCTTT
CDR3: CASSFGGAEAFF

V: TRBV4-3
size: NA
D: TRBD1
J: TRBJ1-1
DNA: TGCGCCAGCAGCCAAGCTATGGCAGGGGGCGCTTTCTTT
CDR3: CASSQAMAGGAFF

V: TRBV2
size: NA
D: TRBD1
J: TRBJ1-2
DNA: TGTGCCAGCAGTCTACAGGGGAACTATGGCTACACCTTC
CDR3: CASSLQGNYGYTF

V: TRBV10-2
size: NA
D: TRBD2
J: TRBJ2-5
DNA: TGCGCCAGCAGTGACGGGGGGGAGACCCAGTACTTC
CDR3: CASSDGGETQYF

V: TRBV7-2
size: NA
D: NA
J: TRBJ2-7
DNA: TGTGCCAGCAGCTTAGTGGTGGGCCCATCCTACGAGCAGTACTTC
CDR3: CASSLVVGPSYEQYF

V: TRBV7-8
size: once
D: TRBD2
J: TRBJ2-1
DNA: TGTGCCAGCAGCTTAATGGTAGCGGGAGGTCTCAATGAGCAGTTCTTC
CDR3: CASSLMVAGGLNEQFF

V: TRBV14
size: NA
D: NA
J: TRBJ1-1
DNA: TGTGCCAGCAGCCAAGGGGGACTCTCTGAAGCTTTCTTT
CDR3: CASSQGGLSEAFF

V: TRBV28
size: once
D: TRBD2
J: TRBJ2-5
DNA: TGTGCCAGCAGTTTAAGGAGCGGGGGGGAGGTGACCCAGTACTTC
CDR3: CASSLRSGGEVTQYF

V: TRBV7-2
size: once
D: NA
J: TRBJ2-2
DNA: TGTGCCAGCAGCTTTGGACAGCCAACGAACACCGGGGAGCTGTTTTTT
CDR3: CASSFGQPTNTGELFF

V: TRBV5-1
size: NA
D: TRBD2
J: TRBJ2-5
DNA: TGCGCCAGCAGCTTGGCGGGACTAGCGGAAGAGACCCAGTACTTC
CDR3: CASSLAGLAEETQYF

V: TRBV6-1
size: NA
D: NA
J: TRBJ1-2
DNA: TGTGCCAGCAGTGATTTTCCAGTTAACTATGGCTACACCTTC
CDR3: CASSDFPVNYGYTF

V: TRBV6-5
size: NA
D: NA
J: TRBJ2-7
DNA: TGTGCCAGCAGTTACTCGATAGGAGCGGACTACGAGCAGTACTTC
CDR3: CASSYSIGADYEQYF

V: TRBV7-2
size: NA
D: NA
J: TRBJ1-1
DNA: TGTGCCAGCGTAAGGAGGAGGGACACTGAAGCTTTCTTT
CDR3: CASVRRRDTEAFF

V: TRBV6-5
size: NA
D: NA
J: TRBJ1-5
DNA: TGTGCCAGCAGCATTGGGCCTGATCAGCCCCAGCATTTT
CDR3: CASSIGPDQPQHF

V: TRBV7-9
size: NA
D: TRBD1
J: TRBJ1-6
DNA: TGTGCCAGCAGCAACCGGGACAGAGTCCCCGATTCACCCCTCCACTTT
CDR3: CASSNRDRVPDSPLHF

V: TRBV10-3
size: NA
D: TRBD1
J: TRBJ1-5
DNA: TGTGCCATCAGCCTGACAGGGGATAGCAATCAGCCCCAGCATTTT
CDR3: CAISLTGDSNQPQHF

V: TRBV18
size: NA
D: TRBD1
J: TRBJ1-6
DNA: TGTGCCAGCTCATCAGACAGGGGAAATTCACCCCTCCACTTT
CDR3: CASSSDRGNSPLHF

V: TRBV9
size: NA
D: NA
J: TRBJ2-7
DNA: TGTGCCAGCAGCGACGGGACAAGCATTTACGAGCAGTACTTC
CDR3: CASSDGTSIYEQYF

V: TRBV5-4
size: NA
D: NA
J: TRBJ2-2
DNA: TGTGCCAGCAGCTTGGATGTCAGGAACACCGGGGAGCTGTTTTTT
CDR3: CASSLDVRNTGELFF

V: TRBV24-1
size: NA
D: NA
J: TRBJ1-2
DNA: TGTGCCACCAGTGACTCCCGAGGAGCCTATGGCTACACCTTC
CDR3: CATSDSRGAYGYTF

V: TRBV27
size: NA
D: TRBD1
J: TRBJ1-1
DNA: TGTGCCAGCAGTACCGGGACAGGGCAGGGGTCGAACACTGAAGCTTTCTTT
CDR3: CASSTGTGQGSNTEAFF

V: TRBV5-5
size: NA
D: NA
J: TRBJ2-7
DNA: TGTGCCAGCAGCATCCAAGTACAGCCGTCCTACGAGCAGTACTTC
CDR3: CASSIQVQPSYEQYF

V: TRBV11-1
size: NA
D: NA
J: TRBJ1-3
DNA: TGTGCCAGCAGCTTTACAGTTCCTGGAAACACCATATATTTT
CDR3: CASSFTVPGNTIYF

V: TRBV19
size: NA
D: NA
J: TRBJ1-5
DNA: TGTGCCAGTAGCCCCGGCACGTGGCGGAATCAGCCCCAGCATTTT
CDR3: CASSPGTWRNQPQHF

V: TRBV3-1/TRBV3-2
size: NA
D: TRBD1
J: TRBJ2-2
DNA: TGTGCCAGCAGCCAGACTGACAGGGCCGGGGAGCTGTTTTTT
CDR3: CASSQTDRAGELFF

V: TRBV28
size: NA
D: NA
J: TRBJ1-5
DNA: TGTGCCAGCAGGACCCTTGGGAGGGGCCGGAATCAGCCCCAGCATTTT
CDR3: CASRTLGRGRNQPQHF

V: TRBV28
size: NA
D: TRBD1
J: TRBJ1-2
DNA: TGTGCCAGCAGTTCGGGACAGGGCTCCTATGGCTACACCTTC
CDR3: CASSSGQGSYGYTF

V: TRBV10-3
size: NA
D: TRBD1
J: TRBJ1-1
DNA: TGTGCCATCATGAGAGGACAGGGGAACACTGAAGCTTTCTTT
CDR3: CAIMRGQGNTEAFF

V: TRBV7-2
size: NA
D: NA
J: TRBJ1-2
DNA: TGTGCCAGCAGCTTAGAATGGGGCAGGGAAGCCGGTGGCTACACCTTC
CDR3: CASSLEWGREAGGYTF

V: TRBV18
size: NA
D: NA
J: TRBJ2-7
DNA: TGTGCCAGCTCACCGGACACTTTTTACGAGCAGTACTTC
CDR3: CASSPDTFYEQYF

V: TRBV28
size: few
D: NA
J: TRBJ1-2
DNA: TGTGCCAGCAGCTCGAACTATGGCTACACCTTC
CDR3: CASSSNYGYTF

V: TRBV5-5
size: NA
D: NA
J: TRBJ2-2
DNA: TGTGCCAGCAGCCCAGCGCCGGGGGAGGAAGGCACCGGGGAGCTGTTTTTT
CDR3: CASSPAPGEEGTGELFF

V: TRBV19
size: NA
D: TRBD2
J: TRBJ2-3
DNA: TGTGCCAGTAGTCCTACTAGCGGGAGTTTGGATACGCAGTATTTT
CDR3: CASSPTSGSLDTQYF

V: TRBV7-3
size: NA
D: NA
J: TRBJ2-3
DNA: TGTGCCAGCAGCTTAGAGGCAATTAGCACAGATACGCAGTATTTT
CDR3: CASSLEAISTDTQYF

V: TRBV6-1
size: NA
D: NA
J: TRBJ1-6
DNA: TGTGCCAGCAGTGAAGATCAAGGGGCACCCCTCCACTTT
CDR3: CASSEDQGAPLHF

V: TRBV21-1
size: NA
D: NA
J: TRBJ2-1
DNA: TGTGCCAGCAAAAAGACAGGGGCGTACAATGAGCAGTTCTTC
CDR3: CASKKTGAYNEQFF

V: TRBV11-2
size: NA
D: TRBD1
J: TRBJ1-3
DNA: TGTGCCAGCAGCTTTAATCACGGGGACAGGGGCTTCTCTGGAAACACCATATATTTT
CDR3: CASSFNHGDRGFSGNTIYF

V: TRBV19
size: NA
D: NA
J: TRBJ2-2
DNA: TGTGCCAGTACTGCCCCACCGGGGTCCGCAGACACCGGGGAGCTGTTTTTT
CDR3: CASTAPPGSADTGELFF

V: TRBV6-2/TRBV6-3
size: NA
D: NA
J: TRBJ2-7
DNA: TGTGCCAGCAGTTACAATCCTACGCAGCGACGGACCTACGAGCAGTACTTC
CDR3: CASSYNPTQRRTYEQYF